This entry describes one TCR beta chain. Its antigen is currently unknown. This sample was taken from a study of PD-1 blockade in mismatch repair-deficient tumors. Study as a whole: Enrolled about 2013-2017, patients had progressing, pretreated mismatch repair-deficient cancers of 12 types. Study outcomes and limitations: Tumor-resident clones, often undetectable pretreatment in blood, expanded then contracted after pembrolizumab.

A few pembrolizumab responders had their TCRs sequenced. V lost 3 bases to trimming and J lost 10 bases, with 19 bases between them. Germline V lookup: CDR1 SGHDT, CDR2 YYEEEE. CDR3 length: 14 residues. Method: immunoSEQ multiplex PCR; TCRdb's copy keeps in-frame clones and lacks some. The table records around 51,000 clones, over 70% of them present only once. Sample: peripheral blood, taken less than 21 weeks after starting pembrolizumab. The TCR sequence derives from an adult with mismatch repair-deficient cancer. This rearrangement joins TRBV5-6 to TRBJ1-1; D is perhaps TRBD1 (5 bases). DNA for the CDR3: TGTGCCAGCAGCTGGGGGGTTGTGGGGCGTGGAGCTTTCTTT. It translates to CASSWGVVGRGAFF.